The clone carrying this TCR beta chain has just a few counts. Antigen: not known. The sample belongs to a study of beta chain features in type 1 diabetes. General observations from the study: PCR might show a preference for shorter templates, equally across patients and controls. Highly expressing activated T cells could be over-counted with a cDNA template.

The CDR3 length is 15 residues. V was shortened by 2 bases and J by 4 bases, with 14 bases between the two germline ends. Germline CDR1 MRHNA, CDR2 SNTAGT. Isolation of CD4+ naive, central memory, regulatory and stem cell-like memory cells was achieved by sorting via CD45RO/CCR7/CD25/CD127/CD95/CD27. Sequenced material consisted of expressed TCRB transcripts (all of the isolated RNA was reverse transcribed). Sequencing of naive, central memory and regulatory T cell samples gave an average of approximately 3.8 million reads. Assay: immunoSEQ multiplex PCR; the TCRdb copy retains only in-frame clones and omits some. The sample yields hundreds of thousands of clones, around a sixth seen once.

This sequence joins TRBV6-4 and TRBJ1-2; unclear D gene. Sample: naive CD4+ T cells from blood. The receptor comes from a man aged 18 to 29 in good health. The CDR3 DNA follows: TGTGCCAGCAGTGACATCCTAGCCTTCCCCTATGGCTACACCTTC. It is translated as CASSDILAFPYGYTF.